What follows are 28 T cell receptor beta chains derived from one specimen sequenced in a study of blood T cell repertoires in COVID-19. Method: immunoSEQ multiplex PCR; TCRdb's copy keeps in-frame clones and lacks some. The sample lists roughly 290,000 clones, 84% occurring once. Material: peripheral blood. The receptors come from a person aged 65-85 years with COVID-19, enrolled during active disease.

The rearrangement uses TRBV3-1 (or the pseudogene TRBV3-2) and TRBJ2-5; 12 bases map to TRBD2. The ends lost 5 bases at V and 4 bases at J; junction bases unmatched: 5. Germline CDR1 is LGHDT and CDR2 is YNNKEL (reference sequence). There are 15 residues in the CDR3. CDR3 coding DNA: TGTGCCAGCAGCTGGCTAGCGGGGGGGCTAGAGACCCAGTACTTC. Its protein is CASSWLAGGLETQYF.

This chain links TRBV18 with TRBJ2-7, with 7 bases aligning to TRBD2. CDR1 and CDR2 (germline): KGHSH, LQKENI. Trimming took 3 bases from V and 0 from J; bases not matched to a gene: 2. The CDR3 contains 14 residues. CDR3 DNA sequence: TGTGCCAGCTCACCTCTAGCGGACTCCTACGAGCAGTACTTC. Translation: CASSPLADSYEQYF. The full variable domain, completed using reference TRBV18 and TRBJ2-7, is NAGVMQNPRHLVRRRGQEARLRCSPMKGHSHVYWYRQLPEEGLKFMVYLQKENIIDESGMPKERFSAEFPKEGPSILRIQQVVRGDSAAYFCASSPLADSYEQYFGPGTRLTVT.

The chain recombines TRBV12-3 or TRBV12-4 with TRBJ1-3; D uncertain. The V end lost 3 bases, the J end lost 2 bases, and 5 bases lay between the germline ends. The CDR3 length is 13 residues. CDR3 loop: CASSLSPGNTIYF. CDR3 DNA: TGTGCCAGCAGTTTGAGTCCTGGAAACACCATATATTTT.

This chain uses TRBV4-3 with TRBJ1-4; D is possibly TRBD1 (5 bases). The germline V and J ends were trimmed by 4 bases and 3 bases, with 12 bases remaining between them. The CDR3 totals 15 residues. The germline CDR1 and CDR2 sequences are LGHNA and YSLEER. CDR3 amino acids: CASSRDRGANEKLFF. CDR3 in DNA: TGCGCCAGCAGCCGGGATCGGGGGGCTAATGAAAAACTGTTTTTT.

The chain joins TRBV10-3 to TRBJ1-1, with 11 bases matching TRBD1. With V trimmed by 4 bases and J by 6 bases, 1 base remained unmatched. Per germline, CDR1 ENHRY and CDR2 SYGVKD. This CDR3 contains 13 residues. This chain's CDR3 is CAISGGQGAEAFF. The CDR3 nucleotides are TGTGCCATCAGTGGGGGACAGGGGGCTGAAGCTTTCTTT.

The chain is built from TRBV2 and TRBJ2-2; 8 nucleotides match TRBD2. Germline loops: CDR1 SNHLY, CDR2 FYNNEI. V lost 9 bases to trimming and J lost 0 bases; unmatched junction nucleotides: 3. The CDR3 is 14 residues long. The CDR3 loop reads CARRLATNTGELFF. CDR3 nucleotides: TGTGCCAGAAGACTAGCGACGAACACCGGGGAGCTGTTTTTT.

The chain is built from TRBV5-1 and TRBJ2-6; TRBD1 matches 8 bases. Germline-derived CDR1 and CDR2 are SGHRS and YFSETQ. The CDR3 is made up of 16 amino acids. V shed 7 bases and J 2 bases; nucleotides not matched to a gene: 8. For the CDR3, the DNA is TGCGCCAGCGGGACGACAGGGGACGCTGGGGCCAACGTCCTGACTTTC. Translating gives CASGTTGDAGANVLTF.

The V and J genes are TRBV10-3 and TRBJ2-7, with TRBD1 as a possible D gene (6 bases). V lost 6 bases and J 4 bases, leaving 16 bases between the germline ends. CDR1 is ENHRY and CDR2 is SYGVKD in the germline V gene. This CDR3 region has 14 residues. In DNA form, the CDR3 reads TGTGCCATCAGCCCAGGGGCCATTAAATACGAGCAGTACTTC. It translates to CAISPGAIKYEQYF.

The chain has TRBV11-3 and TRBJ2-2; 9 positions agree with TRBD2. The CDR3 contains 14 residues. Trimming took 6 bases from V and 1 from J; bases not matched to a gene: 0. CDR1 is SGHNT, CDR2 YENEEA, per germline. Here the CDR3 DNA reads TGTGCCAGCAGGACTAGCGGGAACACCGGGGAGCTGTTTTTT. Translating it yields CASRTSGNTGELFF.

The chain employs TRBV21-1 and TRBJ2-5; TRBD2 was called by the table and not checked on the DNA. TRBV21-1 is shown as a pseudogene. The CDR3 totals 22 residues. Here the CDR3 reads CASRYTDNQPGLAGVYQETQYF. CDR3 DNA: TGTGCCAGCAGATACACCGACAACCAACCGGGACTAGCGGGGGTCTACCAAGAGACCCAGTACTTC.

The V gene is TRBV21-1, the J gene TRBJ2-3; TRBD1 is taken as the D call from the table, unchecked against the DNA. TRBV21-1 is given as a pseudogene. The CDR3 spans 16 residues. CDR3 bases: TGTGCCAGCAGCAAATGCGGGTCAGGGGACACAGATACGCAGTATTTT. Protein: CASSKCGSGDTDTQYF.

The sample holds many counts of this clone. The chain uses TRBV12-3 or TRBV12-4 and TRBJ2-1; no clear D. The V gene lost 2 bases and the J gene lost 9 bases, with 11 bases spanning the gap. The CDR3 covers 13 residues. CDR3 region: CASSLRLRSEQFF. In DNA, the CDR3 is TGTGCCAGCAGTTTACGTCTGCGGTCTGAGCAGTTCTTC.

The V gene is TRBV18, the J gene TRBJ1-4; 7 nucleotides line up with TRBD1. With 6 bases clipped from V and 8 bases from J, the junction kept 9 bases outside the gene matches. The CDR3 spans 14 residues. CDR1 is KGHSH, CDR2 LQKENI, per germline. As DNA, the CDR3 is TGTGCCAGCTCGATCCGGGACAGAACAGAAAAACTGTTTTTT. Protein sequence: CASSIRDRTEKLFF.

V usage is TRBV7-2 and J usage is TRBJ2-3; TRBD2 agrees at 8 bases. The V gene end was trimmed by 5 bases and the J gene end by 5 bases; junction bases not matched to a gene: 3. CDR1 is SGHTA, CDR2 FQGNSA, per germline. This CDR3 comprises 13 residues. CDR3 nucleotides: TGTGCCAGCAGCGTTACTAGCGGAGATACGCAGTATTTT. Translating gives CASSVTSGDTQYF.

This clone was counted many times. The chain employs TRBV28 and TRBJ2-7, with 7 bases identical to TRBD1. This CDR3 has 14 residues. Germline V lookup: CDR1 MDHEN, CDR2 SYDVKM. V lost 4 bases to trimming and J lost 2 bases; unmatched junction nucleotides: 5. Here the CDR3 DNA reads TGTGCCAGCAGTTGGGACAGCAAAGCCTACGAGCAGTACTTC. Translation gives CASSWDSKAYEQYF.

The chain uses TRBV4-2 and TRBJ1-1; D remains unclear. This CDR3 is 14 amino acids long. The V gene lost 0 bases and the J gene lost 0 bases, with 5 bases spanning the gap. Germline V gene sequence: CDR1 LGHNA, CDR2 YNFKEQ. The DNA for the CDR3 is TGTGCCAGCAGCCAAGAGAGTATGAACACTGAAGCTTTCTTT. It is translated as CASSQESMNTEAFF.

This clone was seen ten or more times. The chain has TRBV4-3 and TRBJ2-1, with D tentatively TRBD2 (5 bases). Germline lookup yields CDR1 LGHNA and CDR2 YSLEER. This CDR3 has 17 amino acids. V dropped 5 bases and J dropped 2 bases, with 19 bases sitting between them. The CDR3 protein is CASSGIPCWRAYNEQFF. The DNA for the CDR3 is TGCGCCAGCAGCGGAATCCCCTGCTGGCGGGCCTACAATGAGCAGTTCTTC.

The sample holds a few counts of this clone. V and J are TRBV15 and TRBJ2-3, with 7 bases that match TRBD2. Unmatched junction bases numbered 13, after V lost 5 bases and J lost 5 bases. Per germline, CDR1 LNHNV and CDR2 YYDKDF (reference sequence). The CDR3 is 16 residues long. CDR3 protein: CATSRGGSGARDTQYF. CDR3 DNA: TGTGCCACCAGCCGGGGAGGAAGCGGGGCTCGAGATACGCAGTATTTT.

The chain combines TRBV3-1 (or the pseudogene TRBV3-2) with TRBJ2-1; the D is unclear. CDR1 LGHDT and CDR2 YNNKEL come from the germline V gene (reference sequence). This CDR3 region has 13 residues. With 5 bases removed from V and 6 bases from J, the gap between germline ends came to 11 bases. CDR3 sequence reads: CASSSSLVNEQFF. CDR3 nucleotide sequence: TGTGCCAGCAGCTCCTCTTTAGTCAATGAGCAGTTCTTC.

The chain links TRBV27 to TRBJ2-1; possible D gene TRBD1, 5 bases. V gave up 3 bases and J gave up 10 bases, with 13 bases separating them. There are 13 residues in the CDR3. Germline V gene data show CDR1 as MNHEY and CDR2 as SMNVEV (reference sequence). The CDR3 spells CASSLVQVGEQFF. CDR3 sequence (DNA): TGTGCCAGCAGTTTGGTACAGGTCGGGGAGCAGTTCTTC.

The chain couples TRBV5-4 to TRBJ2-5; perhaps TRBD2 as D (6 bases). The CDR3 runs to 14 residues. The V gene's germline CDR1 is SGHNT and CDR2 YYREEE (reference sequence). With 4 bases removed from V and 2 bases from J, the gap between germline ends came to 12 bases. The CDR3 here is CASSTGLTQETQYF. The CDR3 nucleotides are TGTGCCAGCAGCACGGGACTGACACAAGAGACCCAGTACTTC.

The gene calls are TRBV7-2 and TRBJ2-3, with D possibly matching TRBD2 (7 bases). V lost 3 bases and J 2 bases, leaving 12 bases between the germline ends. Germline assignment: CDR1 SGHTA and CDR2 FQGNSA. CDR3 length: 15 residues. In DNA form, the CDR3 reads TGTGCCAGCAGCTTGAACCGGGGGGCCACAGATACGCAGTATTTT. It specifies CASSLNRGATDTQYF.

This sequence joins TRBV7-2 and TRBJ2-1, with 12 nucleotides matching TRBD2. The J segment lost 10 bases and the V segment lost 5 bases, leaving 9 bases of the junction unmatched. CDR1 SGHTA and CDR2 FQGNSA come from the germline V gene. The CDR3 contains 15 residues. The CDR3 region is CASSLRTSGDFEQFF. CDR3 DNA sequence: TGTGCCAGCAGCCTCCGGACTAGCGGGGACTTCGAGCAGTTCTTC.

The V and J genes are TRBV6-1 and TRBJ1-2; D possibly corresponds to TRBD1 (5 bases). The CDR3 sequence is 16 residues long. Germline CDR1 reads MNHNS; CDR2 reads SASEGT. With 3 bases removed from V and 4 bases from J, the gap between germline ends came to 18 bases. The CDR3 DNA is TGTGCCAGCAGTGAGGGGGGGGACGGAGGCCTCTATGGCTACACCTTC. Amino acid sequence: CASSEGGDGGLYGYTF.

This sequence joins TRBV6-5 and TRBJ1-2, with D possibly TRBD1 on 5 matching bases. This CDR3 spans 14 amino acids. Germline V gives CDR1 MNHEY, CDR2 SVGAGI. Between the trimmed V and J ends, which lost 7 bases and 3 bases, there was a span of 15 bases. The CDR3 reads CASTPNRNYYGYTF. CDR3 bases: TGTGCCAGCACCCCTAACAGGAACTACTATGGCTACACCTTC.

This chain connects TRBV15 to TRBJ1-1; D ambiguous. Trimming removed 5 bases at V and 1 base at J, with 8 bases between. This CDR3 comprises 13 residues. Germline V gene lookup returns CDR1 LNHNV and CDR2 YYDKDF (reference sequence). CDR3 amino acids: CATSLRQNTEAFF. CDR3 nucleotide sequence: TGTGCCACCAGCCTACGACAGAACACTGAAGCTTTCTTT.

The rearrangement joins TRBV5-6 to TRBJ1-5, with D maybe TRBD1 (6 bases). CDR1 SGHDT and CDR2 YYEEEE come from the germline V gene. The V end was cut by 0 bases, the J end by 3 bases, with 13 bases between. The CDR3 spans 16 residues. In DNA, the CDR3 is TGTGCCAGCAGCTTGGTAGGGGCAGGGGACAATCAGCCCCAGCATTTT. As protein: CASSLVGAGDNQPQHF.

For this clone: A junction boundary mismatches the germline segment, possibly from a read error. The rearrangement links TRBV5-4 to TRBJ2-7, with a weak D call TRBD2 (6 bases). Germline CDR1 is SGHNT and CDR2 is YYREEE (reference sequence). The CDR3 is made up of 12 amino acids. The CDR3 sequence: CASSLALGLDDF. DNA of the CDR3: TGTGCCAGCAGCTTGGCCCTGGGACTCGATGACTTC.